The 7 T cell receptor beta chains below were found in one sample sequenced in a study of regulatory T cells in long-lasting Graves disease. Through Arm-PCR of CDR3 regions and iRepertoire HTBI primers, TCR beta libraries were built. TCRdb redid the calling of the multiplex PCR reads with MiXCR, one entry per CDR3 protein. The sample lists approximately 310,000 distinct CDR3 sequences; about 18% were seen once. Time point defined: newly diagnosed GD, antithyroid drugs for less than 3 months. PBMC-extracted RNA yielded the TCR library. The sequencing here drew on peripheral blood mononuclear cells (PBMCs), taken at new diagnosis, from a patient treated with antithyroid drugs. These receptors originate from a female donor with Graves disease.

This clonotype has at least ten counts. The chain uses TRBV27 and TRBJ1-5; D gene unclear. With 4 bases removed from V and 6 bases from J, the gap between germline ends came to 10 bases. The germline V gene has CDR1 MNHEY and CDR2 SMNVEV (reference sequence). This CDR3 is 13 amino acids long. The CDR3 reads CASSSGWSQPQHF. The CDR3 DNA sequence: TGTGCCAGCAGTTCGGGGTGGTCTCAGCCCCAGCATTTT.

The V gene is TRBV11-1, the J gene TRBJ2-6; unclear D gene. Germline V CDR1 and CDR2: SGHAT, FQDESV (reference sequence). There are 14 residues in the CDR3. V shed 4 bases and J shed 7 bases, with 11 bases lying between them. CDR3 sequence (DNA): TGTGCCAGCAGCTACACGTCAGGAGCCAACGTCCTGACTTTC. Encoded protein: CASSYTSGANVLTF.

The chain couples TRBV19 to TRBJ1-4; D gene ambiguous. The CDR3 is 16 amino acids. Germline V CDR1 and CDR2: LNHDA, SQIVND (reference sequence). Trimming shortened V by 1 base and J by 3 bases, and 12 bases separated the two germline ends. Written as DNA, the CDR3 is TGTGCCAGTAGTATAGTAACCGGGGAAGCTAATGAAAAACTGTTTTTT. It codes for CASSIVTGEANEKLFF.

As for this clonotype: Only one base separates this from a far larger clonotype, so it likely reflects a read error. The chain uses TRBV6-4 and TRBJ2-1, with TRBD1 matching 7 bases. Germline V gene data show CDR1 as MRHNA and CDR2 as SNTAGT. The CDR3 has 14 amino acids. CDR3 in amino acids: CASTARGSTNGQFF. The CDR3 bases are TGTGCCAGCACGGCCAGGGGGTCCACCAATGGGCAGTTCTTC.

The table lists this clonotype with a few counts. In DNA, the CDR3 is TGTGCCAGCGGAGCTTACACGCGGGAAGAGGCTAAAGGAGGGAGTGGGGCCCTAATCTACGAGCAGTACTTC. This codes for CASGAYTREEAKGGSGALIYEQYF. V is TRBV7-2 and J is TRBJ2-7; D is possibly TRBD2 (6 bases). Looked up from germline, CDR1 is SGHTA and CDR2 is FQGNSA. V lost 8 bases, J lost 3 bases, and 47 bases lay in between. This CDR3 comprises 24 residues.

This clonotype was observed many times. The chain joins TRBV6-1 to TRBJ2-1, with TRBD1 as a possible D gene (6 bases). V lost 5 bases and J lost 0, with 14 bases in between. The CDR3 is made up of 16 amino acids. CDR1 and CDR2 (germline): MNHNS, SASEGT. This CDR3 is CASSTGQLSSYNEQFF. CDR3 DNA: TGTGCCAGCAGTACAGGGCAGTTGAGCTCCTACAATGAGCAGTTCTTC.

This clonotype was seen ten or more times. This sequence joins TRBV6-4 and TRBJ2-7, with a possible D match to TRBD2 (5 bases). V lost 8 bases and J lost 1, with 12 bases in between. Germline V lookup: CDR1 MRHNA, CDR2 SNTAGT. The CDR3 has 13 residues. The CDR3 DNA follows: TGTGCCAGCCGCGAGGGCTGGTCCTACGAGCAGTACTTC. Its translation: CASREGWSYEQYF.